These T cell receptor beta chains were read from a single sample in a study of cytomegalovirus exposure and HLA in healthy donors. TCRdb's table, derived via immunoSEQ multiplex PCR, lists solely in-frame clones and lacks some. Found here are some 190,000 clones, 86% of them singletons; the top ten hold around 1.6%. Sequenced input: PBMCs. These receptors were collected from a woman aged 18-29 years in good health and CMV-seronegative. Both conserved end residues are part of each CDR3. A D gene is named only where the DNA matches it firmly. Part of the rows lack a size; the others show once, few, many or a class for expanded clones.

CDR3nt	CDR3aa	abundance	j_gene	d_gene	v_gene
TGTGCCAGCAGCTTGCGGCAGGGGGCCTCCTACGAGCAGTACTTC	CASSLRQGASYEQYF	.	TRBJ2-7	TRBD1	TRBV11-3
TGTGCCAGCAGTTCAGTGAGACAGGGCTCTAGGGCCACAGATACGCAGTATTTT	CASSSVRQGSRATDTQYF	.	TRBJ2-3	TRBD1	TRBV2
TGCGCCAGCAGTGACTCCTTTGAGGCCGGGGAGCTGTTTTTT	CASSDSFEAGELFF	many	TRBJ2-2	.	TRBV10-1
TGTGCCAGCCAACTAGCGGGAGTAGGTGAGCAGTTCTTC	CASQLAGVGEQFF	.	TRBJ2-1	TRBD2	TRBV6-5
TGTGCCAGCAGCTTCGACACCGGGGAGCTGTTTTTT	CASSFDTGELFF	.	TRBJ2-2	.	TRBV11-3
TGTGCCAGCAGCTCCTCAGGGGGTAGCAATCAGCCCCAGCATTTT	CASSSSGGSNQPQHF	.	TRBJ1-5	TRBD1	TRBV6-5
TGTGCCAGCAGCTTAATAAGATCATACCCGACAGGGACTGAAGCTTTCTTT	CASSLIRSYPTGTEAFF	.	TRBJ1-1	TRBD1	TRBV7-8
TGTGCCAGCAGCTTGGTGACGGGACTAGCGGGAATAAGATGGAATGAGCAGTTCTTC	CASSLVTGLAGIRWNEQFF	.	TRBJ2-1	TRBD2	TRBV7-9
TGCAGCGTTGTACCGGGGACAGGAGGGAACTATGGCTACACCTTC	CSVVPGTGGNYGYTF	.	TRBJ1-2	TRBD1	TRBV29-1
TGTGCCAGCAGTCCCCGTCGCGGCGAGCAGTACTTC	CASSPRRGEQYF	.	TRBJ2-7	.	TRBV6-6
TGTGCCAGCAGGCGCGGTAAGTCCTCTGGAGCTTTCTTT	CASRRGKSSGAFF	.	TRBJ1-1	.	TRBV6-5
TGTGCCTGGAGTGTAATCAGGGCCTCGGATTCACCCCTCCACTTT	CAWSVIRASDSPLHF	.	TRBJ1-6	.	TRBV30
TGTGCCAGCAGCCCCCTCCTCGGAGGGAAGGCAAACACCATATATTTT	CASSPLLGGKANTIYF	.	TRBJ1-3	.	TRBV7-9
TGTGCCAGCAGTTTAAGTCGAGAAAATCAGCCCCAGCATTTT	CASSLSRENQPQHF	.	TRBJ1-5	.	TRBV27
TGTGCCAGCAGTGAAGGAGCGGGATGGAATCAGTTTGGGCCCCAGCATTTT	CASSEGAGWNQFGPQHF	.	TRBJ1-5	.	TRBV6-1
TGTGCCAGCAGCTTTGGGGCACGCCGTACAGATACGCAGTATTTT	CASSFGARRTDTQYF	once	TRBJ2-3	.	TRBV13
TGTGCCAGCAGTGGACGGGGTTATTCACCCCTCCACTTT	CASSGRGYSPLHF	.	TRBJ1-6	.	TRBV2
TGTGCCAGCAGCTTAGCGCAGGGGGCCCGTGGCTCTGGAAACACCATATATTTT	CASSLAQGARGSGNTIYF	.	TRBJ1-3	TRBD1	TRBV7-2
TGTGCCAGCACCATAACAGATTACGAGCAGTACTTC	CASTITDYEQYF	.	TRBJ2-7	.	TRBV7-9
TGTGCCAGCAGCGGACTGGCGGGAGGGGTGGACACCGGGGAGCTGTTTTTT	CASSGLAGGVDTGELFF	.	TRBJ2-2	TRBD2	TRBV6-4
TGCGCCAGCAGCTCGGGACAGCAATCGTACCAAGAGACCCAGTACTTC	CASSSGQQSYQETQYF	.	TRBJ2-5	TRBD1	TRBV5-1
TGTGCCAGCAGCCGGACGGGTTCAGGGGAAAAACTGTTTTTT	CASSRTGSGEKLFF	.	TRBJ1-4	.	TRBV11-2
TGTGCCAGCAGCTCGACTAGCGGGGGGGCCCATACGCAGTATTTT	CASSSTSGGAHTQYF	.	TRBJ2-3	TRBD2	TRBV7-9
TGTGCCAGCAGCTTGGGGGACTTACCGTCGGAGTGGCAGTTCTTC	CASSLGDLPSEWQFF	.	TRBJ2-1	.	TRBV11-2
TGTGCCATCAGTGAGCCGGGACTAGCGGGGGGCTCCTACGAGCAGTACTTC	CAISEPGLAGGSYEQYF	.	TRBJ2-7	TRBD2	TRBV10-3
TGTGCCAGCCGGGATGACAGGGTTGGCACTGAAGCTTTCTTT	CASRDDRVGTEAFF	.	TRBJ1-1	TRBD1	TRBV28
TGTGCCACCAGCAGAGCAGGGCCAACTAATGAAAAACTGTTTTTT	CATSRAGPTNEKLFF	once	TRBJ1-4	.	TRBV15
TGCGCCAGTCTCCGGGGTGCCTACGAGCAGTACTTC	CASLRGAYEQYF	.	TRBJ2-7	.	TRBV10-1
TGTGCCAGTTCTAGCGGAAGACGCTACACAGATACGCAGTATTTT	CASSSGRRYTDTQYF	.	TRBJ2-3	TRBD2	TRBV19
TGTGCCTGGAGGTACCCAGGGGCTCAGAACACTGAAGCTTTCTTT	CAWRYPGAQNTEAFF	.	TRBJ1-1	.	TRBV30
TGCGCCAGCAGCATAGGACAGGGCAATCAGCCCCAGCATTTT	CASSIGQGNQPQHF	.	TRBJ1-5	TRBD1	TRBV5-1
TGTGCCAGCAGTTTGGCCACCGGGACTTGGAACACTGAAGCTTTCTTT	CASSLATGTWNTEAFF	.	TRBJ1-1	.	TRBV27
TGTGCCAGCAGCACAGATATGAACACTGAAGCTTTCTTT	CASSTDMNTEAFF	.	TRBJ1-1	.	TRBV2
TGTGCCTGGAGCCGCGGGACAGCTAATGAAAAACTGTTTTTT	CAWSRGTANEKLFF	.	TRBJ1-4	TRBD1	TRBV30
TGCAGCGCCCCGGGAATGAACACTGAAGCTTTCTTT	CSAPGMNTEAFF	.	TRBJ1-1	.	TRBV29-1
TGTGCCAGCAGTGGGACAGTGAACACCATATATTTT	CASSGTVNTIYF	.	TRBJ1-3	.	TRBV6-1
TGTGCCAGCAGCCCTGGGAGGGCTGGGGCCAACGTCCTGACTTTC	CASSPGRAGANVLTF	.	TRBJ2-6	TRBD2	TRBV7-2
TGCGCCAGCGGAGGACAGGGGGCAGGTGGTCAAGAGACCCAGTACTTC	CASGGQGAGGQETQYF	once	TRBJ2-5	TRBD1	TRBV10-1
TGTGCCAGCAGTGAAGGGCCAGCATATGACTCCCCTTGGCTTAGAGGTTACAATGAGCAGTTCTTC	CASSEGPAYDSPWLRGYNEQFF	.	TRBJ2-1	.	TRBV6-1
TGTGCCAGCAGCTTAGAAGGGACAGGGAATTCACCCCTCCACTTT	CASSLEGTGNSPLHF	.	TRBJ1-6	TRBD1	TRBV7-3
TGTGCCAGCAGCTCAACCCCGCAGCAGCCCCAGCATTTT	CASSSTPQQPQHF	few	TRBJ1-5	.	TRBV7-3
TGCAGCGTGGTTACGAAAGGGACAGATGAAAAACTGTTTTTT	CSVVTKGTDEKLFF	.	TRBJ1-4	TRBD1	TRBV29-1
TGTGCCAGCAGGTCGCAGGTGACCACCGGGGAGCTGTTTTTT	CASRSQVTTGELFF	.	TRBJ2-2	.	TRBV28
TGTGCCAGCAGCTTGGCGGGGACCATAGATACGCAGTATTTT	CASSLAGTIDTQYF	.	TRBJ2-3	.	TRBV7-9
TGTGCCAGCAGTTTAAGGGACAGGCCCCTAGCCAAAAACATTCAGTACTTC	CASSLRDRPLAKNIQYF	.	TRBJ2-4	TRBD1	TRBV28
TGTGCCAGTAGTATTCGGTGGGAGCAGTACTTC	CASSIRWEQYF	.	TRBJ2-7	.	TRBV19
TGTGCCAGCCGACAGGCCGCAGCTAACTATGGCTACACCTTC	CASRQAAANYGYTF	.	TRBJ1-2	.	TRBV10-3
TGTGCCAGTAGTATAGGAGGGTTAGCCTACGAGCAGTACTTC	CASSIGGLAYEQYF	.	TRBJ2-7	.	TRBV19